A selection of T cell receptor beta chains follows, all from one sample in a study of cytomegalovirus exposure and HLA in healthy donors. The protocol was immunoSEQ multiplex PCR, while the TCRdb copy is restricted to in-frame clones and leaves out a portion. Its table records fewer than 100,000 clones. The specimen was PBMCs. All receptors come from a man aged 45-65 years in good health and CMV-seronegative. The CDR3 runs from the conserved cysteine through the conserved F or W. Each record gives: J gene, D gene, V gene, CDR3 protein, CDR3 DNA. D genes are given only for firm matches.

J gene: TRBJ2-5
D gene: -
V gene: TRBV5-6
CDR3 protein: CASSFSNPETQYF
CDR3 DNA: TGTGCCAGCAGCTTCAGTAATCCGGAGACCCAGTACTTC

J gene: TRBJ1-2
D gene: TRBD1
V gene: TRBV19
CDR3 protein: CASSASGTGSHGYTF
CDR3 DNA: TGTGCCAGTAGTGCTTCTGGGACAGGGTCTCATGGCTACACCTTC

J gene: TRBJ2-7
D gene: TRBD1
V gene: TRBV5-4
CDR3 protein: CASSFMGQLYEQYF
CDR3 DNA: TGTGCCAGCAGCTTCATGGGACAGCTCTACGAGCAGTACTTC

J gene: TRBJ1-1
D gene: TRBD1
V gene: TRBV18
CDR3 protein: CASSRIQGARNTEAFF
CDR3 DNA: TGTGCCAGCTCACGGATACAGGGGGCGCGGAACACTGAAGCTTTCTTT

J gene: TRBJ1-5
D gene: -
V gene: TRBV6-5
CDR3 protein: CASSRRRGDQPQHF
CDR3 DNA: TGTGCCAGCAGCCGTAGACGGGGGGATCAGCCCCAGCATTTT

J gene: TRBJ1-4
D gene: -
V gene: TRBV5-8
CDR3 protein: CASSSGTGVNGELFF
CDR3 DNA: TGTGCCAGCAGTTCCGGGACGGGGGTTAATGGGGAACTGTTTTTT

J gene: TRBJ2-7
D gene: -
V gene: TRBV5-1
CDR3 protein: CASSGGTDYEQYF
CDR3 DNA: TGCGCCAGCAGCGGAGGGACAGACTACGAGCAGTACTTC

J gene: TRBJ2-7
D gene: TRBD2
V gene: TRBV2
CDR3 protein: CASTPGLADEQYF
CDR3 DNA: TGTGCCAGCACCCCGGGACTAGCGGACGAGCAGTACTTC

J gene: TRBJ1-1
D gene: -
V gene: TRBV28
CDR3 protein: CASRPSLGQLNTEAFF
CDR3 DNA: TGTGCCAGCAGACCATCACTCGGACAGCTGAACACTGAAGCTTTCTTT

J gene: TRBJ1-6
D gene: -
V gene: TRBV28
CDR3 protein: CASAFGNSPLHF
CDR3 DNA: TGTGCCAGCGCCTTTGGCAATTCACCCCTCCACTTT

J gene: TRBJ2-7
D gene: TRBD2
V gene: TRBV5-4
CDR3 protein: CASSTSGGRYEQYF
CDR3 DNA: TGTGCCAGCAGTACTAGCGGGGGTCGCTACGAGCAGTACTTC

J gene: TRBJ2-3
D gene: TRBD1
V gene: TRBV18
CDR3 protein: CASSPTRTGERWFTDTQYF
CDR3 DNA: TGTGCCAGCTCACCAACTCGGACAGGGGAAAGGTGGTTCACAGATACGCAGTATTTT

J gene: TRBJ1-1
D gene: -
V gene: TRBV28
CDR3 protein: CASRGQGSTEAFF
CDR3 DNA: TGTGCCAGCAGAGGGCAGGGGAGCACTGAAGCTTTCTTT

J gene: TRBJ1-2
D gene: TRBD1
V gene: TRBV19
CDR3 protein: CASSTQGQGRYGYTF
CDR3 DNA: TGTGCCAGTAGTACCCAGGGACAGGGCCGCTATGGCTACACCTTC

J gene: TRBJ1-5
D gene: -
V gene: TRBV6-4
CDR3 protein: CATLASGPQPQHF
CDR3 DNA: TGTGCCACGCTTGCGTCGGGTCCTCAGCCCCAGCATTTT

J gene: TRBJ2-7
D gene: TRBD2
V gene: TRBV30
CDR3 protein: CAWSVGGFQYF
CDR3 DNA: TGTGCCTGGAGTGTGGGAGGGTTTCAGTACTTC

J gene: TRBJ1-3
D gene: TRBD1
V gene: TRBV5-1
CDR3 protein: CASSSPGQGVAGNTIYF
CDR3 DNA: TGCGCCAGCAGCTCGCCCGGACAGGGAGTTGCTGGAAACACCATATATTTT

J gene: TRBJ2-1
D gene: TRBD2
V gene: TRBV6-5
CDR3 protein: CATTGGGMNEQFF
CDR3 DNA: TGTGCCACGACTGGCGGGGGGATGAATGAGCAGTTCTTC

J gene: TRBJ1-5
D gene: TRBD1
V gene: TRBV19
CDR3 protein: CASTLRQGYQPQHF
CDR3 DNA: TGTGCCAGTACTTTGCGACAGGGTTATCAGCCCCAGCATTTT

J gene: TRBJ2-2
D gene: TRBD2
V gene: TRBV5-6
CDR3 protein: CASNSRTSGGPTGELFF
CDR3 DNA: TGTGCCAGCAACTCCAGGACTAGCGGGGGACCCACCGGGGAGCTGTTTTTT

J gene: TRBJ2-6
D gene: -
V gene: TRBV9
CDR3 protein: CASSPPGSGANVLTF
CDR3 DNA: TGTGCCAGCAGCCCACCAGGGTCTGGGGCCAACGTCCTGACTTTC

J gene: TRBJ2-7
D gene: TRBD1
V gene: TRBV7-9
CDR3 protein: CASSSMDRSSYEQYF
CDR3 DNA: TGTGCCAGCAGCTCCATGGACAGGTCCTCCTACGAGCAGTACTTC